The 23 T cell receptor beta chains reported below all come from one sample, sequenced in a study of CXCR3-negative and CXCR3-positive naive CD8 T cells. The libraries of TRB cDNA were constructed through 5' RACE using UMI labels. TCRdb reprocessed the 5' RACE reads and keeps a single row for each CDR3 protein, giving no DNA. The sample data list roughly 90,000 distinct CDR3 sequences. Sequenced: naive CXCR3- CD8+ T cells from blood. Sample subset: CD45RO-CCR7+CD27+CD95- naive CD8+ T cells lacking CXCR3 (TNR3-). All receptors come from a human donor in good health. Some clones in this sample may be carry-over from other donors' samples.

The chain has TRBV7-2 and TRBJ2-3; TCRdb reports TRBD2, a call that lacks DNA to check it against. This CDR3 comprises 14 residues. The germline V gene encodes CDR1 SGHTA and CDR2 FQGNSA. The CDR3: CASAAILGTDTQYF.

This chain joins TRBV27 and TRBJ2-7. The CDR3 contains 16 residues. Germline CDR1 reads MNHEY; CDR2 reads SMNVEV (reference sequence). The CDR3 sequence: CASSPRPPTSAYEQYF.

The CDR3: CASSYWAASSYNEQFF. The chain employs TRBV6-5 and TRBJ2-1; TCRdb reports TRBD1, a call that lacks DNA to check it against. CDR3 length equals 16 residues. Germline V gene sequence: CDR1 MNHEY, CDR2 SVGAGI.

This rearrangement joins TRBV29-1 to TRBJ2-1; TCRdb picks TRBD2, but there is no DNA to check that call. Germline assignment: CDR1 SQVTM and CDR2 ANQGSEA. The CDR3 runs 15 residues. The CDR3 spells CSVGGLGREVNEQFF.

J is TRBJ2-7 and V is TRBV29-1; the TCRdb call, TRBD1, lacks DNA for checking. Per germline, CDR1 SQVTM and CDR2 ANQGSEA. The CDR3 runs 13 residues. The CDR3 is CSAEGTDPYEQYF.

CDR3 in amino acids: CASSSGGTTRAKNIQYF. The gene calls are TRBV7-2 and TRBJ2-4; TCRdb's D gene call, TRBD2, goes unchecked for lack of DNA. The CDR3 has 17 residues. Looked up from germline, CDR1 is SGHTA and CDR2 is FQGNSA. The complete variable domain, with remaining parts taken from reference TRBV7-2 and TRBJ2-4, reads GAGVSQSPSNKVTEKGKDVELRCDPISGHTALYWYRQSLGQGLEFLIYFQGNSAPDKSGLPSDRFSAERTGGSVSTLTIQRTQQEDSAVYLCASSSGGTTRAKNIQYFGAGTRLSVL.

The chain links TRBV29-1 to TRBJ2-2; TCRdb returns TRBD2, unconfirmable since there is no DNA. The CDR3 length is 15 residues. The germline gives CDR1 SQVTM, CDR2 ANQGSEA. This CDR3 is CSVTKRGLDTGELFF.

This rearrangement joins TRBV20-1 to TRBJ2-7; the D gene TCRdb calls, TRBD1, cannot be checked with no DNA. CDR1 and CDR2 (germline): DFQATT, SNEGSKA (reference sequence). The CDR3 is made up of 15 amino acids. CDR3 in amino acids: CSARDRADSTYEQYF.

The chain has TRBV9 and TRBJ2-1; without DNA, the TCRdb call of TRBD2 cannot be checked. Germline V gene lookup returns CDR1 SGDLS and CDR2 YYNGEE. The CDR3 has 14 amino acids. The CDR3 region is CASSAGPNRNEQFF. The variable domain in full, completed from reference TRBV9 and TRBJ2-1, reads DSGVTQTPKHLITATGQRVTLRCSPRSGDLSVYWYQQSLDQGLQFLIQYYNGEERAKGNILERFSAQQFPDLHSELNLSSLELGDSALYFCASSAGPNRNEQFFGPGTRLTVL.

CDR3 in amino acids: CASSSLAGGDTDTQYF. The rearrangement links TRBV5-1 to TRBJ2-3; TCRdb lists TRBD2, though no DNA is available to test this call. This CDR3 has 16 amino acids. Germline V gene sequence: CDR1 SGHRS, CDR2 YFSETQ.

The chain recombines TRBV29-1 with TRBJ2-5; TCRdb returns TRBD2, unconfirmable since there is no DNA. Germline assignment: CDR1 SQVTM and CDR2 ANQGSEA. The length of the CDR3 is 15 residues. The CDR3 region is CSGRGGRTSQETQYF.

The rearrangement links TRBV20-1 to TRBJ2-1; TCRdb names TRBD2, which stays unverified in the absence of DNA. CDR3 length: 14 residues. Per germline, CDR1 DFQATT and CDR2 SNEGSKA (reference sequence). The CDR3 loop reads CSARASGSYNEQFF.

This chain uses TRBV4-1 with TRBJ2-1. This CDR3 region has 13 residues. From germline, CDR1 is MGHRA and CDR2 YSYEKL. The CDR3 sequence: CASSQGTGNEQFF.

The chain is built from TRBV20-1 and TRBJ2-1; TCRdb lists TRBD1, though no DNA is available to test this call. The germline V gene encodes CDR1 DFQATT and CDR2 SNEGSKA (reference sequence). The CDR3 covers 15 residues. The CDR3 here is CSAPPPGGMRNEQFF.

The genes are TRBV9 and TRBJ1-5. This CDR3 is built from 13 residues. Germline assignment: CDR1 SGDLS and CDR2 YYNGEE. The CDR3: CASSVEGSQPQHF.

This chain uses TRBV5-6 with TRBJ2-5; the D call from TCRdb, TRBD1, cannot be confirmed without DNA. CDR1 and CDR2 from the germline V gene are SGHDT and YYEEEE. The CDR3 length is 16 residues. The CDR3 spells CASSSGASGAEETQYF. Together with reference TRBV5-6 and TRBJ2-5, the CDR3 gives the full variable domain: DAGVTQSPTHLIKTRGQQVTLRCSPKSGHDTVSWYQQALGQGPQFIFQYYEEEERQRGNFPDRFSGHQFPNYSSELNVNALLLGDSALYLCASSSGASGAEETQYFGPGTRLLVL.

The J gene is TRBJ2-7, the V gene TRBV7-9; TCRdb names TRBD1, which stays unverified in the absence of DNA. Germline V gives CDR1 SEHNR, CDR2 FQNEAQ (reference sequence). The CDR3 spans 16 residues. CDR3 protein: CASSDGTGSFSYEQYF.

V and J are TRBV12-5 and TRBJ2-1; TCRdb's D gene call, TRBD2, goes unchecked for lack of DNA. Germline V CDR1 and CDR2: LGHNT, FRNRAP. The CDR3 is made up of 14 amino acids. CDR3 protein: CASCLAGGSNEQFF. The variable domain in full, with the rest retrieved from reference TRBV12-5 and TRBJ2-1, is DARVTQTPRHKVTEMGQEVTMRCQPILGHNTVFWYRQTMMQGLELLAYFRNRAPLDDSGMPKDRFSAEMPDATLATLKIQPSEPRDSAVYFCASCLAGGSNEQFFGPGTRLTVL.

The chain employs TRBV12-3 or TRBV12-4 and TRBJ2-3. The CDR3 runs to 16 residues. CDR3 amino acids: CASSAALDPSTDTQYF.

This sequence joins TRBV4-2 and TRBJ2-7. The CDR3 consists of 14 residues. Germline-derived CDR1 and CDR2 are LGHNA and YNFKEQ. This CDR3 is CASSQEQNSYEQYF.

The V gene is TRBV6-5, the J gene TRBJ2-7; TCRdb's D call of TRBD2 is untestable without DNA. Germline V gene sequence: CDR1 MNHEY, CDR2 SVGAGI. The CDR3 sequence is 15 residues long. CDR3 protein: CASSYGTSGSYEQYF.

The chain has TRBV12-3 or TRBV12-4 and TRBJ1-1; TCRdb calls TRBD1, which cannot be checked without DNA. The CDR3 is made up of 15 amino acids. The CDR3 protein is CASSVGVGRGTEAFF.

The chain uses TRBV5-1 and TRBJ2-2. Germline V gene data show CDR1 as SGHRS and CDR2 as YFSETQ. The length of the CDR3 is 16 residues. The CDR3 loop is CASTYNRYANTGELFF. Supplemented by reference TRBV5-1 and TRBJ2-2, the full variable domain reads KAGVTQTPRYLIKTRGQQVTLSCSPISGHRSVSWYQQTPGQGLQFLFEYFSETQRNKGNFPGRFSGRQFSNSRSEMNVSTLELGDSALYLCASTYNRYANTGELFFGEGSRLTVL.